Below, 19 T cell receptor beta chains from the same sample are listed, as sequenced in a study of T cell repertoires in cytomegalovirus infection. Which antigens these TCRs recognize remains unknown. Via MiXCR, TCRdb re-called the reads, giving one row per CDR3 protein. This sample has roughly 920,000 distinct CDR3 sequences; 25% to 40% occur once, and the top ten carry around an eighth. The input for sequencing was cultured CD8+ T cells from PBMCs, taken from culture after CMV antigen stimulation. The receptors derive from a human donor in good health (CMV status not recorded). Some clones in this sample may be carry-over from other donors' samples.

V usage is TRBV27 and J usage is TRBJ1-5, with unresolved D. CDR1 MNHEY and CDR2 SMNVEV come from the germline V gene (reference sequence). Between the trimmed V and J ends, which lost 6 bases and 2 bases, there was a span of 11 bases. The CDR3 extends over 14 amino acids. CDR3 nucleotides: TGTGCCAGCAGATCCGGGGAGGGCAATCAGCCCCAGCATTTT. It codes for CASRSGEGNQPQHF.

The V gene is TRBV4-1, the J gene TRBJ2-3; D is unresolved. Germline CDR1 and CDR2: MGHRA and YSYEKL. The CDR3 loop spans 15 amino acids. V dropped 3 bases and J dropped 0 bases, with 10 bases sitting between them. CDR3 bases: TGCGCCAGCAGCCAGCAAGGTAGGAGCACAGATACGCAGTATTTT. Encoded protein: CASSQQGRSTDTQYF.

The table lists this clonotype with a few counts. J is TRBJ2-1 and V is TRBV6-1; D gene ambiguous. The CDR3 consists of 15 residues. Per the germline V gene, CDR1 is MNHNS and CDR2 is SASEGT. Trimming pared 1 base from V and 6 bases from J, leaving 13 bases between. In DNA, the CDR3 is TGTGCCAGCAGTGAAGGCCTTAGACTCCGCAATGAGCAGTTCTTC. This sequence encodes CASSEGLRLRNEQFF.

The chain links TRBV7-6 to TRBJ2-2, with 10 bases that match TRBD1. Germline trimming cut 5 bases from V and 6 bases from J; bases unmatched to any gene: 6. This CDR3 has 15 amino acids. CDR1 and CDR2 from the germline V gene are SGHVS and FNYEAQ. Written as DNA, the CDR3 is TGTGCCAGCAGCACCGGGACAGGGGACCCCGGGGAGCTGTTTTTT. Its translation is CASSTGTGDPGELFF. Based on the CDR3 plus reference TRBV7-6 and TRBJ2-2, the full variable domain is GAGVSQSPRYKVTKRGQDVALRCDPISGHVSLYWYRQALGQGPEFLTYFNYEAQQDKSGLPNDRFSAERPEGSISTLTIQRTEQRDSAMYRCASSTGTGDPGELFFGEGSRLTVL.

This clonotype was detected a few times. The V and J genes are TRBV5-6 and TRBJ2-1; D is tentatively TRBD1 or TRBD2 (5 bases each). The germline V and J ends were trimmed by 5 bases and 10 bases, with 19 bases remaining between them. CDR1 is SGHDT, CDR2 YYEEEE, per germline. This CDR3 is built from 14 residues. The CDR3 here is CASSKKGRAWEQFF. As DNA, the CDR3 is TGTGCCAGCAGTAAAAAGGGACGCGCCTGGGAGCAGTTCTTC.

The sample holds a few counts of this clonotype. This rearrangement joins TRBV27 to TRBJ2-7, with D maybe TRBD1 (6 bases). With 2 bases removed from V and 4 bases from J, the gap between germline ends came to 12 bases. Germline assignment: CDR1 MNHEY and CDR2 SMNVEV (reference sequence). The CDR3 has 14 residues. The CDR3 bases are TGTGCCAGCAGTTTAACACAGGGATGGTACGAGCAGTACTTC. It yields the protein CASSLTQGWYEQYF.

There are a few counts of this clonotype. The chain is built from TRBV7-9 and TRBJ2-7; 10 bases agree with TRBD2. The CDR3 consists of 16 residues. V was pared by 5 bases and J by 0 bases, with 7 bases of the junction left unmatched. Per germline, CDR1 SEHNR and CDR2 FQNEAQ (reference sequence). CDR3 protein: CASSPGSGGGSYEQYV. The CDR3 region has the DNA TGTGCCAGCAGCCCAGGGAGCGGGGGGGGCTCCTACGAGCAGTACGTC.

The chain employs TRBV11-3 and TRBJ2-7; 7 bases fit TRBD1. The CDR3 extends over 14 amino acids. Per the germline V gene, CDR1 is SGHNT and CDR2 is YENEEA. The J segment lost 2 bases and the V segment lost 5 bases, leaving 6 bases of the junction unmatched. CDR3 sequence: CASSKRDSPYEQYF. The CDR3 coding sequence is TGTGCCAGCAGCAAAAGGGACAGCCCCTACGAGCAGTACTTC.

V gene TRBV7-8 combines with J gene TRBJ1-1; the D gene is possibly TRBD1 (5 bases). CDR1 is SGHVS and CDR2 is FQNEAQ in the germline V gene. The CDR3 has 13 amino acids. Between the trimmed V and J ends, which lost 1 base and 6 bases, there was a span of 9 bases. In DNA, the CDR3 is TGTGCCAGCAGCTTAGTAGTGGGGGCTGAAGCTTTCTTT. Protein sequence: CASSLVVGAEAFF.

The CDR3 DNA reads TGTGCCAGCAGCGTAGTGGTCACCGGGGAGCTGTTTTTT. Translating it yields CASSVVVTGELFF. The chain has TRBV9 and TRBJ2-2; D unclear. The CDR3 has 13 amino acids. Trimming cost V 0 bases and J 4 bases, with 4 bases left between them. In germline, CDR1 is SGDLS, CDR2 YYNGEE. The whole variable domain, filled in from reference TRBV9 and TRBJ2-2, reads DSGVTQTPKHLITATGQRVTLRCSPRSGDLSVYWYQQSLDQGLQFLIQYYNGEERAKGNILERFSAQQFPDLHSELNLSSLELGDSALYFCASSVVVTGELFFGEGSRLTVL.

This clonotype was counted only a few times. V gene TRBV6-5 combines with J gene TRBJ2-7; tentatively, D is TRBD2 (5 bases). This CDR3 region has 15 residues. The germline V gene has CDR1 MNHEY and CDR2 SVGAGI. The germline V and J ends were trimmed by 2 bases and 5 bases, with 16 bases remaining between them. The CDR3 DNA sequence: TGTGCCAGCAGTTACGGCTCGGCGGGCTTCGACGAGCAGTACTTC. This gives the protein CASSYGSAGFDEQYF.

The rearrangement uses TRBV13 and TRBJ2-7; D might be TRBD2 (6 bases). This CDR3 comprises 15 residues. V was clipped by 2 bases and J by 0 bases, with 11 bases between them. Looked up from germline, CDR1 is PRHDT and CDR2 is FYEKMQ (reference sequence). The CDR3 DNA reads TGTGCCAGCAGCTTAAGGAGGGGCAGCTCCTACGAGCAGTACTTC. It translates to CASSLRRGSSYEQYF.

The CDR3 is CASSESGGAGEQFF. The CDR3 DNA reads as TGTGCCAGCAGCGAGAGCGGGGGGGCAGGTGAGCAGTTCTTC. V is TRBV9 and J is TRBJ2-1, with 10 bases fitting TRBD2. Germline CDR1 and CDR2: SGDLS and YYNGEE. The CDR3 is 14 amino acids. Trimming removed 3 bases from V and 9 bases from J; junction bases left unmatched: 6.

The chain joins TRBV7-8 to TRBJ2-3; D not resolved. The CDR3 spans 15 residues. V dropped 4 bases and J dropped 2 bases, with 13 bases sitting between them. Germline V CDR1 and CDR2: SGHVS, FQNEAQ. The CDR3 nucleotides are TGTGCCAGCAGCTGGGGTTGGCCTGACACAGATACGCAGTATTTT. Protein product: CASSWGWPDTDTQYF.

Only a few counts were recorded for this clonotype. The CDR3 is CASSQGSVSYEQYF. The CDR3 nucleotides are TGCGCCAGCAGCCAAGGGTCGGTATCCTACGAGCAGTACTTC. This chain uses TRBV4-1 with TRBJ2-7; D uncertain. The CDR3 length is 14 residues. V shed 1 base and J shed 1 base, with 8 bases lying between them. Per germline, CDR1 MGHRA and CDR2 YSYEKL.

This chain connects TRBV3-1 to TRBJ1-4, with 11 bases matching TRBD1. The CDR3 sequence is 15 residues long. The germline V gene encodes CDR1 LGHDT and CDR2 YNNKEL (reference sequence). V was pared by 3 bases and J by 7 bases, with 4 bases of the junction left unmatched. CDR3 coding DNA: TGTGCCAGCAGCCACACGGACAGGGGGCTTGAAAAACTGTTTTTT. Its translation is CASSHTDRGLEKLFF.

This clonotype came up many times. The chain couples TRBV7-2 to TRBJ2-1, with D possibly being TRBD2 (5 bases). This CDR3 is built from 13 residues. Germline lookup yields CDR1 SGHTA and CDR2 FQGNSA. V was cut by 2 bases and J by 10 bases, with 12 bases left in between. CDR3 residues: CASSLWSGEEQFF. CDR3 bases: TGTGCCAGCAGCTTATGGTCCGGGGAGGAGCAGTTCTTC. Variable domain in full (rest from reference TRBV7-2 and TRBJ2-1): GAGVSQSPSNKVTEKGKDVELRCDPISGHTALYWYRQSLGQGLEFLIYFQGNSAPDKSGLPSDRFSAERTGGSVSTLTIQRTQQEDSAVYLCASSLWSGEEQFFGPGTRLTVL.

This sequence joins TRBV19 and TRBJ1-1; D gene uncertain. This CDR3 region has 12 residues. Trimming stripped 7 bases from V and 3 bases from J, with 9 bases between. CDR1 and CDR2 (germline): LNHDA, SQIVND (reference sequence). CDR3 loop: CASMFGYTEAFF. CDR3 sequence (DNA): TGTGCCAGTATGTTTGGCTACACTGAAGCTTTCTTT.

This chain links TRBV5-6 with TRBJ1-1; D remains ambiguous. The CDR3 has 14 residues. Germline V gene sequence: CDR1 SGHDT, CDR2 YYEEEE. V lost 6 bases, J lost 0 bases, and 12 bases lay in between. CDR3 bases: TGTGCCAGCAACGTATGGACGTTGAACACTGAAGCTTTCTTT. Encoded protein: CASNVWTLNTEAFF.